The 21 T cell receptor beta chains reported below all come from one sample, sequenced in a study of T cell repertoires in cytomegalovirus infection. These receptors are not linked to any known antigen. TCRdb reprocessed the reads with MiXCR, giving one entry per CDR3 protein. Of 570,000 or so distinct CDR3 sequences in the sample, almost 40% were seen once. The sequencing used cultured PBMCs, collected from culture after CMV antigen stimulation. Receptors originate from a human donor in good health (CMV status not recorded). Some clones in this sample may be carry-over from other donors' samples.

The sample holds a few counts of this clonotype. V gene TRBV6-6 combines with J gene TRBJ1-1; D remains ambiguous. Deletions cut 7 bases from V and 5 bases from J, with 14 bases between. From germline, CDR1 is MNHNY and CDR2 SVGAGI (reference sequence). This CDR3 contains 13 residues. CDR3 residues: CASNLREGTEAFF. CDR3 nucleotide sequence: TGTGCCAGCAATTTGAGGGAAGGGACTGAAGCTTTCTTT.

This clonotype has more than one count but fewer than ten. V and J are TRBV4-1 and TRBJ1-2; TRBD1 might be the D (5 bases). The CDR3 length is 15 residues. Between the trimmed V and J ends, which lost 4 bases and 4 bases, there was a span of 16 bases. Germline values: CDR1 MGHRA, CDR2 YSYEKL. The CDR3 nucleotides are TGCGCCAGCAGCCCCCCGGGACGGAAGCTCTATGGCTACACCTTC. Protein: CASSPPGRKLYGYTF.

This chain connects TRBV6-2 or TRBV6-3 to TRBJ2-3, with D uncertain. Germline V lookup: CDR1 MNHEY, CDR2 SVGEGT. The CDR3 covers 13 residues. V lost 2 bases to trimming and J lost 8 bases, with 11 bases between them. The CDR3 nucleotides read TGTGCCAGCAGTTACGCACGGCCCAGTACGCAGTATTTT. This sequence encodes CASSYARPSTQYF.

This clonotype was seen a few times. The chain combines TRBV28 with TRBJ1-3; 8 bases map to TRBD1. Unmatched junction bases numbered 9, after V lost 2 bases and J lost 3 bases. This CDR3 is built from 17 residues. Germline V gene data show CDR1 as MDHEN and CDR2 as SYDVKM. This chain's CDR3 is CASSLGQGARSGNTIYF. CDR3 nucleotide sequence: TGTGCCAGCAGTTTAGGGCAGGGGGCTCGCAGTGGAAACACCATATATTTT.

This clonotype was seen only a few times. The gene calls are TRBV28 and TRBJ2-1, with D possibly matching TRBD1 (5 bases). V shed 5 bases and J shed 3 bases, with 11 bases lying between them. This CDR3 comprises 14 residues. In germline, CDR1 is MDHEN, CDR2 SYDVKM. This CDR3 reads CASSRQGVYNEQFF. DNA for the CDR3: TGTGCCAGCAGTCGACAAGGGGTCTACAATGAGCAGTTCTTC.

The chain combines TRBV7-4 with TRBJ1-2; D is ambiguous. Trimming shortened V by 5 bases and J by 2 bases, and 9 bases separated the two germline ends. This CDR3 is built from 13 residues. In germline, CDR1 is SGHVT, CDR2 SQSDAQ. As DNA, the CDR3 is TGTGCCAGCAGCACATCACAGAACTATGGCTACACCTTC. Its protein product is CASSTSQNYGYTF.

CDR3 sequence reads: CASSSDRGGNSPLHF. The CDR3 nucleotides are TGTGCCAGCAGTTCCGACCGGGGTGGAAATTCACCCCTCCACTTT. The J gene is TRBJ1-6, the V gene TRBV6-2 or TRBV6-3; no definite D call. The germline V and J ends were trimmed by 4 bases and 7 bases, with 14 bases remaining between them. CDR3 length equals 15 residues. CDR1 and CDR2 (germline): MNHEY, SVGEGT.

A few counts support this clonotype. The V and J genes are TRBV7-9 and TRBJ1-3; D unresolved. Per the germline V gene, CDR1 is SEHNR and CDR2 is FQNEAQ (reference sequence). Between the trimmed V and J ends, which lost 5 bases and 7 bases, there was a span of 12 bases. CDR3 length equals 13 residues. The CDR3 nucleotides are TGTGCCAGCAGCGCGCCCCCGGCCAACACCATATATTTT. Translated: CASSAPPANTIYF.

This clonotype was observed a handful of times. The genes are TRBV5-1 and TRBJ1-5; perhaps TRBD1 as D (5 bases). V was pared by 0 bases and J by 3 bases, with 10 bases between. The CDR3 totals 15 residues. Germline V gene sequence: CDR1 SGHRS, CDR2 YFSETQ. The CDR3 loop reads CASSLVPGVNQPQHF. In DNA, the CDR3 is TGCGCCAGCAGCTTGGTCCCGGGGGTCAATCAGCCCCAGCATTTT. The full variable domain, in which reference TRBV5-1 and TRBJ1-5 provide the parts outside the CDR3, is KAGVTQTPRYLIKTRGQQVTLSCSPISGHRSVSWYQQTPGQGLQFLFEYFSETQRNKGNFPGRFSGRQFSNSRSEMNVSTLELGDSALYLCASSLVPGVNQPQHFGDGTRLSIL.

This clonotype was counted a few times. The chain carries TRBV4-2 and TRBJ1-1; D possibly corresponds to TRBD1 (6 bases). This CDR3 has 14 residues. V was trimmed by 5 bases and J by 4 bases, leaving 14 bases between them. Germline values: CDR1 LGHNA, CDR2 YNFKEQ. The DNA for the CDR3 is TGTGCCAGCAGCTTACCACAGGGAGTCACTGAAGCTTTCTTT. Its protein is CASSLPQGVTEAFF.

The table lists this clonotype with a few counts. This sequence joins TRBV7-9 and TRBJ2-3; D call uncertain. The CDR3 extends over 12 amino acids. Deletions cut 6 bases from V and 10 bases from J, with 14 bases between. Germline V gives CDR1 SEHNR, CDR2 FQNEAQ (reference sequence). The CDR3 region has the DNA TGTGCCAGCAGTCAGACCCCAAGGTCGCAGTATTTT. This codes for CASSQTPRSQYF.

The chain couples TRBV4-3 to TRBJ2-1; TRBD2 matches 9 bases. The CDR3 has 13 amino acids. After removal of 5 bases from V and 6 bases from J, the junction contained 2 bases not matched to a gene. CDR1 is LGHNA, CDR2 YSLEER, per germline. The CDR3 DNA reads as TGCGCCAGCAGCGGTAGCGGGAGCAATGAGCAGTTCTTC. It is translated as CASSGSGSNEQFF.

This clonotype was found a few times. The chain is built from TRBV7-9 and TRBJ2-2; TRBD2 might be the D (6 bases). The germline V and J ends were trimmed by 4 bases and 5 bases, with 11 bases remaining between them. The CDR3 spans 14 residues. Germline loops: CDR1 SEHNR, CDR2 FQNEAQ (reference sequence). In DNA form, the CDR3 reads TGTGCCAGCAGCTGGGGGACTCAAACCGGGGAGCTGTTTTTT. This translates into CASSWGTQTGELFF.

CDR3 bases: TGCAGTGCTAGAGGTGGGACAGGGAGGAGGCAGCCCCAGCATTTT. Translation gives CSARGGTGRRQPQHF. The chain carries TRBV20-1 and TRBJ1-5, with TRBD1 identical over 9 bases. The CDR3 extends over 15 amino acids. V shed 1 base, J shed 7 bases, and the junction held 8 bases outside the gene matches. CDR1 and CDR2 (germline): DFQATT, SNEGSKA (reference sequence).

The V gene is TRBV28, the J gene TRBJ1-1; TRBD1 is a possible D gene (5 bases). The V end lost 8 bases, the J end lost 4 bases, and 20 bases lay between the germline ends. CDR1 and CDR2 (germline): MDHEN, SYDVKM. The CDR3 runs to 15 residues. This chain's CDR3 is CASGSTPGVGTEAFF. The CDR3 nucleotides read TGTGCCAGCGGCAGCACTCCGGGGGTGGGCACTGAAGCTTTCTTT.

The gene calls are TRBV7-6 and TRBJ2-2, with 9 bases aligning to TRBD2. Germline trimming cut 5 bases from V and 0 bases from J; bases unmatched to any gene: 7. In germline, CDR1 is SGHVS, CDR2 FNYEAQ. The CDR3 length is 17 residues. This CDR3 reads CASSVGSGGPNTGELFF. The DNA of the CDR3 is TGTGCCAGCAGCGTAGGGAGCGGGGGGCCGAACACCGGGGAGCTGTTTTTT.

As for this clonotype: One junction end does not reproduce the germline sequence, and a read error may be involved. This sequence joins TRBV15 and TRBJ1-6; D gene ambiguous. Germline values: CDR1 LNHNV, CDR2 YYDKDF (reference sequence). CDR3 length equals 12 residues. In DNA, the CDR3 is TGTGCCACCAGCACAGATAATCCACCCCTCCACTTT. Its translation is CATSTDNPPLHF. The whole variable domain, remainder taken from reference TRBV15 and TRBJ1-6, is DAMVIQNPRYQVTQFGKPVTLSCSQTLNHNVMYWYQQKSSQAPKLLFHYYDKDFNNEADTPDNFQSRRPNTSFCFLDIRSPGLGDTAMYLCATSTDNPPLHFGNGTRLTVT.

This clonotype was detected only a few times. CDR3 coding DNA: TGTGCCATCAGTGAGTACAGCGAGCAGTACTTC. Its protein product is CAISEYSEQYF. The V call is TRBV10-3, the J call TRBJ2-7; D is unclear. Germline V gene data show CDR1 as ENHRY and CDR2 as SYGVKD. Deletions cut 1 base from V and 6 bases from J, with 4 bases between. CDR3 size: 11 residues.

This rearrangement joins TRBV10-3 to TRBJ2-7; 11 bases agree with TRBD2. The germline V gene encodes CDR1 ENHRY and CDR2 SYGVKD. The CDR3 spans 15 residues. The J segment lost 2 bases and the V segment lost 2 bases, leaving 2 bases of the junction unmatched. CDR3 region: CAISEVAGGTYEQYF. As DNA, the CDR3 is TGTGCCATCAGTGAGGTAGCGGGAGGGACCTACGAGCAGTACTTC.

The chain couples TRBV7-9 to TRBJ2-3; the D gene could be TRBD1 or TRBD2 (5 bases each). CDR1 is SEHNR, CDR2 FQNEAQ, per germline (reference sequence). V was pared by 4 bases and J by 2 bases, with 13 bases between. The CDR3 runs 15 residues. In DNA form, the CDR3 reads TGTGCCAGCAGCTCCGACGGGGACCACACAGATACGCAGTATTTT. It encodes CASSSDGDHTDTQYF.

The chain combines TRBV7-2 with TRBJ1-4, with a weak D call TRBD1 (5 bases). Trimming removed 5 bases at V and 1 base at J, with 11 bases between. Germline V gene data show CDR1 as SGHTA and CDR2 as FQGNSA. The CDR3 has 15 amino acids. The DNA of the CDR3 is TGTGCCAGCAGCCCGCCCGGGGGAACTAATGAAAAACTGTTTTTT. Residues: CASSPPGGTNEKLFF.